The 25 T cell receptor beta chains in this list originate from one sample, sequenced in a study of blood T cell repertoires in COVID-19. Generated by immunoSEQ multiplex PCR, the TCRdb table keeps only in-frame clones and is missing some. Of around 93,000 clones listed, less than 95% were seen once; the top ten hold roughly 6.3%. Sequencing used peripheral blood. These TCRs come from a man younger than 35 with COVID-19, enrolled during active disease.

The V call is TRBV5-1, the J call TRBJ2-3, with D possibly TRBD1 on 6 matching bases. This CDR3 region has 13 residues. Germline V gene lookup returns CDR1 SGHRS and CDR2 YFSETQ. V gave up 5 bases and J gave up 5 bases, with 12 bases separating them. The CDR3 region is CASRPRGVDTQYF. CDR3 coding DNA: TGCGCCAGCAGACCCAGGGGAGTAGATACGCAGTATTTT.

This chain joins TRBV27 and TRBJ1-1, with D perhaps TRBD1 (5 bases). The V gene lost 5 bases and the J gene lost 7 bases, with 14 bases spanning the gap. This CDR3 is 13 amino acids long. Germline V gene sequence: CDR1 MNHEY, CDR2 SMNVEV (reference sequence). The CDR3 protein is CASSRPGQGEAFF. CDR3 coding DNA: TGTGCCAGCAGTCGCCCGGGTCAGGGTGAAGCTTTCTTT.

V usage is TRBV11-2 and J usage is TRBJ2-3, with 8 nucleotides matching TRBD2. The CDR3 has 16 residues. Germline trimming cut 4 bases from V and 2 bases from J; bases unmatched to any gene: 8. The germline CDR1 and CDR2 sequences are SGHAT and FQNNGV. The CDR3 is CASSWGPAGVTDTQYF. The CDR3 coding sequence is TGTGCCAGCAGCTGGGGGCCAGCGGGGGTCACAGATACGCAGTATTTT. Full variable domain (outside the CDR3, taken from reference TRBV11-2 and TRBJ2-3): EAGVAQSPRYKIIEKRQSVAFWCNPISGHATLYWYQQILGQGPKLLIQFQNNGVVDDSQLPKDRFSAERLKGVDSTLKIQPAKLEDSAVYLCASSWGPAGVTDTQYFGPGTRLTVL.

V usage is TRBV4-1 and J usage is TRBJ1-5, with D unclear. The V end was cut by 1 base, the J end by 4 bases, with 11 bases between. The CDR3 has 15 residues. The germline gives CDR1 MGHRA, CDR2 YSYEKL. The CDR3 DNA reads TGCGCCAGCAGCCAAGTAATTTCTCTGAATCAGCCCCAGCATTTT. It yields the protein CASSQVISLNQPQHF.

The chain has TRBV7-9 and TRBJ2-7, with TRBD1 identical over 8 bases. The CDR3 runs to 14 residues. J was trimmed by 5 bases and V by 4 bases; bases with no gene match: 7. Germline V gene lookup returns CDR1 SEHNR and CDR2 FQNEAQ (reference sequence). This CDR3 is CASSSGQGPHEQYF. The CDR3 bases are TGTGCCAGCAGCTCCGGACAGGGACCGCACGAGCAGTACTTC.

The chain couples TRBV11-2 to TRBJ2-3; tentative D call: TRBD1 (5 bases). Germline CDR1 SGHAT, CDR2 FQNNGV. Trimming cost V 7 bases and J 1 base, with 18 bases left between them. The CDR3 covers 16 residues. The CDR3 protein is CASNGARGFGTDTQYF. The CDR3 DNA reads TGTGCCAGCAACGGAGCAAGGGGCTTTGGCACAGATACGCAGTATTTT.

Regarding this clone: Compared with germline, one end of the junction differs, possibly owing to a read error. The genes are TRBV5-8 and TRBJ1-4; the D gene is possibly TRBD1 (6 bases). The germline V gene encodes CDR1 SGHTS and CDR2 YDEGEE. The CDR3 is 15 residues long. The CDR3 region has the DNA TGTGCCAGCAGCATACAGGGAACGACTAATGAAAAACTGCTTTTT. The encoded protein is CASSIQGTTNEKLLF.

The chain links TRBV18 to TRBJ1-2; 9 bases map to TRBD1. The CDR3 runs 23 residues. Germline V gene lookup returns CDR1 KGHSH and CDR2 LQKENI. V shed 5 bases, J shed 3 bases, and the junction held 31 bases outside the gene matches. The CDR3 loop is CASSTRDRANAPPKEDTYYGYTF. Here the CDR3 DNA reads TGTGCCAGCTCAACTCGGGACAGGGCCAACGCACCTCCTAAAGAAGACACTTACTATGGCTACACCTTC. The full variable domain, its missing parts supplied by reference TRBV18 and TRBJ1-2, is NAGVMQNPRHLVRRRGQEARLRCSPMKGHSHVYWYRQLPEEGLKFMVYLQKENIIDESGMPKERFSAEFPKEGPSILRIQQVVRGDSAAYFCASSTRDRANAPPKEDTYYGYTFGSGTRLTVV.

In DNA form, the CDR3 reads TGTGCCAGCAGCCAAGACCACAGCTATACCGGGGAGCTGTTTTTT. It codes for CASSQDHSYTGELFF. The chain joins TRBV3-1 (or the pseudogene TRBV3-2) to TRBJ2-2; no firm D call. V was cut by 0 bases and J by 5 bases, with 10 bases left in between. Germline CDR1 is LGHDT and CDR2 is YNNKEL (reference sequence). The CDR3 covers 15 residues.

The chain recombines TRBV13 with TRBJ2-1; TRBD1 matches 8 bases. This CDR3 region has 18 residues. Germline V CDR1 and CDR2: PRHDT, FYEKMQ (reference sequence). The V gene end was trimmed by 5 bases and the J gene end by 1 base; junction bases not matched to a gene: 13. The CDR3 loop is CASSTHDNDRGSYNEQFF. The CDR3 DNA reads TGTGCCAGCAGCACACACGACAACGACAGGGGATCCTACAATGAGCAGTTCTTC.

This clone appeared a single time. The rearrangement links TRBV27 to TRBJ2-7, with 7 bases aligning to TRBD2. CDR3 length: 16 amino acids. Germline V gene lookup returns CDR1 MNHEY and CDR2 SMNVEV (reference sequence). With V trimmed by 4 bases and J by 0 bases, 9 bases remained unmatched. CDR3 sequence: CASSSAAGPVSYEQYF. CDR3 DNA sequence: TGTGCCAGCAGTTCCGCAGCGGGGCCCGTCTCCTACGAGCAGTACTTC.

The V and J genes are TRBV6-5 and TRBJ1-1, with unresolved D. V was trimmed by 7 bases and J by 4 bases, leaving 16 bases between them. There are 14 residues in the CDR3. CDR1 is MNHEY, CDR2 SVGAGI, per germline. Written as DNA, the CDR3 is TGTGCCAGCACCCCTGAGGAGGAAGGCACTGAAGCTTTCTTT. Translation: CASTPEEEGTEAFF.

The chain has TRBV28 and TRBJ2-5; the D gene is possibly TRBD1 (5 bases). The CDR3 totals 14 residues. Trimming took off 6 bases at V and 5 bases at J, with 16 bases between the two ends. Germline CDR1 MDHEN, CDR2 SYDVKM. Here the CDR3 DNA reads TGTGCCAGCAGCGCGCAGGGTCGGTGGGAGACCCAGTACTTC. It specifies CASSAQGRWETQYF.

The chain joins TRBV5-8 to TRBJ2-5; a possible D gene is TRBD2 (5 bases). The V end was cut by 4 bases, the J end by 1 base, with 20 bases between. The germline gives CDR1 SGHTS, CDR2 YDEGEE. The CDR3 consists of 17 residues. CDR3 DNA: TGTGCCAGCAGCGCCGACTGGGCAGGAGGTCGCCAAGAGACCCAGTACTTC. This codes for CASSADWAGGRQETQYF.

The CDR3 DNA reads as TGCAGTGCTAGTGGAGGCGGGGACCGAACGGTACTGAGAAGCTACACCTTC. It codes for CSASGGGDRTVLRSYTF. The chain employs TRBV20-1 and TRBJ1-2; D may be TRBD1 (5 bases). Trimming removed 3 bases at V and 9 bases at J, with 29 bases between. In germline, CDR1 is DFQATT, CDR2 SNEGSKA (reference sequence). The CDR3 is 17 amino acids.

The chain joins TRBV7-9 to TRBJ2-1; 12 bases are shared with TRBD2. The CDR3 length is 16 residues. Germline V gene lookup returns CDR1 SEHNR and CDR2 FQNEAQ (reference sequence). J gave up 8 bases and V 3 bases, and 8 bases lay outside the gene matches. The DNA for the CDR3 is TGTGCCAGCAGCTTCCTAGCGGGAGGGCCGGTCTATGAGCAGTTCTTC. Translating gives CASSFLAGGPVYEQFF.

V and J are TRBV7-9 and TRBJ2-5, with 10 bases matching TRBD2. The CDR3 covers 14 residues. In germline, CDR1 is SEHNR, CDR2 FQNEAQ (reference sequence). The ends lost 8 bases at V and 3 bases at J; junction bases unmatched: 6. CDR3 region: CASAPGLAKETQYF. Here the CDR3 DNA reads TGTGCCAGCGCCCCGGGACTAGCGAAAGAGACCCAGTACTTC.

The J gene is TRBJ2-6, the V gene TRBV4-3, with 11 bases that match TRBD1. This CDR3 region has 18 residues. Per the germline V gene, CDR1 is LGHNA and CDR2 is YSLEER. Germline trimming cut 0 bases from V and 0 bases from J; bases unmatched to any gene: 1. CDR3 coding DNA: TGCGCCAGCAGCCAAGAGGGACAGGGGGTCTCTGGGGCCAACGTCCTGACTTTC. It translates to CASSQEGQGVSGANVLTF.

The V gene is TRBV15, the J gene TRBJ2-7, with TRBD1 matching over 9 bases. The V and J ends lost 2 bases and 5 bases, in that order; junction bases with no gene match: 10. The length of the CDR3 is 16 residues. Germline V gene data show CDR1 as LNHNV and CDR2 as YYDKDF (reference sequence). Written as DNA, the CDR3 is TGTGCCACCAGCAGATCCGGGACAGGGAGGCGGAACGAGCAGTACTTC. Protein product: CATSRSGTGRRNEQYF.

The chain recombines TRBV5-5 with TRBJ2-5, with D possibly called TRBD1 or TRBD2 (6 bases each). The germline V gene encodes CDR1 SGHKS and CDR2 YYEKEE (reference sequence). The V and J ends lost 4 bases and 5 bases respectively, with 15 bases between them. This CDR3 comprises 14 residues. The CDR3 sequence: CASSLEGVGETQYF. As DNA, the CDR3 is TGTGCCAGCAGCCTGGAGGGGGTCGGCGAGACCCAGTACTTC.

In nucleotides, the CDR3 is TGTGCCAGCAGCTTAGGGCCCGACGGGGGAAACACCATATATTTT. It codes for CASSLGPDGGNTIYF. The V gene is TRBV7-2, the J gene TRBJ1-3; D gene ambiguous. V dropped 1 base and J dropped 4 bases, with 11 bases sitting between them. Germline assignment: CDR1 SGHTA and CDR2 FQGNSA. The CDR3 is 15 residues long.

The CDR3 region is CASSLRQGAGGELFF. CDR3 in DNA: TGTGCCAGCAGCCTGAGACAGGGGGCGGGCGGGGAGCTGTTTTTT. The chain employs TRBV7-2 and TRBJ2-2, with 10 bases that match TRBD1. V trimming: 5 bases; J trimming: 7 bases; junction bases outside the gene matches: 7. The V gene's germline CDR1 is SGHTA and CDR2 FQGNSA. The CDR3 extends over 15 amino acids.

The gene calls are TRBV7-6 and TRBJ2-3; D not certain. The germline V and J ends were trimmed by 5 bases and 0 bases, with 15 bases remaining between them. Germline V gene sequence: CDR1 SGHVS, CDR2 FNYEAQ. The CDR3 contains 16 residues. The CDR3 bases are TGTGCCAGCAGCCCTCCACAGATGGCTAGCACAGATACGCAGTATTTT. Amino acid sequence: CASSPPQMASTDTQYF.

V usage is TRBV7-8 and J usage is TRBJ2-3; D not certain. Germline-derived CDR1 and CDR2 are SGHVS and FQNEAQ. The V and J ends lost 5 bases and 2 bases respectively, with 17 bases between them. This CDR3 contains 16 residues. The chain's CDR3 is CASSQPGPTLTDTQYF. The CDR3 DNA reads TGTGCCAGCAGCCAACCTGGGCCTACACTCACAGATACGCAGTATTTT.

The chain is built from TRBV2 and TRBJ2-7, with 11 bases aligning to TRBD2. V trimming: 8 bases; J trimming: 5 bases; junction bases outside the gene matches: 11. Germline lookup yields CDR1 SNHLY and CDR2 FYNNEI. This CDR3 has 15 residues. CDR3 coding DNA: TGTGCCAGCGGGGATACTAGCGGGAGCCCCCACGAGCAGTACTTC. Amino acid sequence: CASGDTSGSPHEQYF.